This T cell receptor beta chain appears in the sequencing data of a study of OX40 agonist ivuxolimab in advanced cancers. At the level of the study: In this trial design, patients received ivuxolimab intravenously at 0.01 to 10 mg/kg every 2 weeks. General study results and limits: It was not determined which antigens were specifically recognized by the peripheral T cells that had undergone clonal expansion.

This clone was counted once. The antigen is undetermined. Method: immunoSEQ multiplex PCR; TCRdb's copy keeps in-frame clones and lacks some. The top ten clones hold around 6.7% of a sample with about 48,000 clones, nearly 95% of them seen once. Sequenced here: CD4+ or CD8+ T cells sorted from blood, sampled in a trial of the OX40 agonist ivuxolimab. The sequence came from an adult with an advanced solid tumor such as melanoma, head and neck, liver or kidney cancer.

The CDR3 region has the DNA TGCAGCGTTGAAGCTGGGAGGCTAGCAAGTCCTTTAGTGCAGTTCTTC. It is translated as CSVEAGRLASPLVQFF. This chain joins TRBV29-1 and TRBJ2-1, with TRBD2 as a possible D gene (6 bases). Per germline, CDR1 SQVTM and CDR2 ANQGSEA. The CDR3 runs to 16 residues. The V end was cut by 1 base, the J end by 12 bases, with 25 bases between.